This record concerns one T cell receptor beta chain sequence. Antigen unknown. This donor's file did not include a recorded CMV serostatus. 13 Jbeta primers and 60 Vbeta primers were used for the PCR. Method: immunoSEQ multiplex PCR; TCRdb's copy keeps in-frame clones and lacks some. This sample has about 230,000 clones, with 70% to 90% found just once. This record belongs to a study of cytomegalovirus exposure and HLA in healthy donors. Study background: Falling in the Caucasian-associated ancestry cluster were about 82% of approximately 400 genotyped donors.

Study observations and caveats: When the data were analyzed later, several of the most significant clusters appeared to be linked to common viral pathogens.

This TCR derives from a human donor in good health. The specimen sequenced was PBMCs.

The CDR3, as DNA: TGTGCCTGTGCAACAGGGACTGAAGCTTTCTTT. It is translated as CACATGTEAFF. The V gene is TRBV30, the J gene TRBJ1-1, with TRBD1 as a possible D gene (6 bases). Between the trimmed V and J ends, which lost 6 bases and 5 bases, there was a span of 10 bases. Germline-derived CDR1 and CDR2 are GTSNPN and SVGIG (reference sequence). This CDR3 region has 11 residues.